This T cell receptor beta chain was found in a study of blood T cell repertoires in COVID-19. Study-level background: In each case, the material was cDNA or gDNA derived from T cells, B-cell-depleted T cells, or PBMCs.

Germline CDR1 and CDR2: KGHSH and LQKENI. V lost 2 bases to trimming and J lost 4 bases; unmatched junction nucleotides: 5. The CDR3 covers 14 residues. The authors' processing: Reference gene primer amplification yielded estimated nucleated cell counts. TCRdb's copy holds only in-frame clones and misses some; the assay was immunoSEQ multiplex PCR. V, J and clone size are those of that table, while D and trimming were read from the DNA. The repertoire holds approximately 170,000 clones, with 82% as singletons. J is TRBJ2-7 and V is TRBV18, with 7 bases that match TRBD1. This TCR derives from a woman of 80 years or more with active or convalescent COVID-19. The sequencing sample was made of peripheral blood. The CDR3 spells CASSPDFRGYEQYF. The CDR3 bases are TGTGCCAGCTCACCAGACTTCAGGGGGTACGAGCAGTACTTC.